Sequencing of this T cell receptor (beta chain) was carried out in a study of cytomegalovirus exposure and HLA in healthy donors. V lost 1 base to trimming and J lost 4 bases; unmatched junction nucleotides: 16. The CDR3 sequence is 19 residues long. The V gene's germline CDR1 is LGHNT and CDR2 FRNRAP. Remarks on this clone: Its antigen remains unknown.

PCR was performed using 60 Vbeta and 13 Jbeta primers. This table comes from immunoSEQ multiplex PCR, and its TCRdb copy is limited to in-frame clones, with some not included. The profile shows under 150,000 clones, around 83% of them singletons. Study results and limitations: Researchers reportedly found TCR beta sequences accurately predicted most subjects' HLA-A and HLA-B alleles. An analysis was carried out later, and it reportedly showed fewer N-insertions in an Asian-associated ancestry cluster than the approximately 700-donor mean.

This receptor was taken from a girl aged 2 to 9 in good health and CMV-seronegative. The V and J genes are TRBV12-5 and TRBJ2-1, with 7 bases that match TRBD1. Sequenced: PBMCs. DNA of the CDR3: TGTGCTAGTGGTTTGGATATTAGGGGGCTAACAGGGATTTACAATGAGCAGTTCTTC. It specifies CASGLDIRGLTGIYNEQFF.